The 17 T cell receptor beta chains in this list originate from one sample, sequenced in a study of T cells in Graves' hyperthyroidism and ophthalmopathy. Researchers took RNA transcripts and amplified the TCR beta CDR3 regions from them. With the HTBI primer set, the TCR CDR3 went through a first round of RT-PCR. One entry per CDR3 protein results from TCRdb running MiXCR on the multiplex PCR reads. The sample lists about 700,000 distinct CDR3 sequences, around 15% occurring once. The source material was blood. All receptors derive from a woman between 18 and 29 years old with Graves' hyperthyroidism.

Many counts were recorded for this clonotype. For the CDR3, the DNA is TGCAGTGCAAGTTTAGCGGGGAGCACAGATACGCAGTATTTT. Amino acids: CSASLAGSTDTQYF. The rearrangement links TRBV20-1 to TRBJ2-3; 8 positions agree with TRBD2. The germline V gene has CDR1 DFQATT and CDR2 SNEGSKA (reference sequence). The V segment lost 6 bases and the J segment 0 bases; nucleotides outside the gene matches: 5. The CDR3 has 14 residues.

This clonotype was counted many times. This chain joins TRBV28 and TRBJ2-1, with D possibly TRBD2 on 5 matching bases. This CDR3 has 12 residues. V was trimmed by 6 bases and J by 12 bases, leaving 15 bases between them. Germline CDR1 reads MDHEN; CDR2 reads SYDVKM. The CDR3 DNA sequence: TGTGCCAGCAGCCAGCGAGGACTCGGGCAGTTCTTC. It codes for CASSQRGLGQFF.

There are many counts of this clonotype. The chain employs TRBV18 and TRBJ2-7; D call uncertain. Germline V lookup: CDR1 KGHSH, CDR2 LQKENI. V dropped 6 bases and J dropped 2 bases, with 8 bases sitting between them. This CDR3 contains 12 residues. CDR3 in amino acids: CASSNWPYEQYF. In DNA, the CDR3 is TGTGCCAGCTCGAACTGGCCCTACGAGCAGTACTTC.

The table lists this clonotype with many counts. The gene calls are TRBV7-9 and TRBJ2-5, with unresolved D. Looked up from germline, CDR1 is SEHNR and CDR2 is FQNEAQ (reference sequence). Trimming left V 2 bases short and J 1 base short, with 8 bases between. This CDR3 is built from 14 residues. CDR3 loop: CASSLLAVQETQYF. In nucleotides, the CDR3 is TGTGCCAGCAGCTTATTGGCAGTCCAAGAGACCCAGTACTTC.

The gene calls are TRBV6-2 or TRBV6-3 and TRBJ2-1; D unclear. Trimming took 6 bases from V and 10 from J, leaving 16 bases between them. CDR3 length: 13 residues. Germline V lookup: CDR1 MNHEY, CDR2 SVGEGT. Written as DNA, the CDR3 is TGTGCCAGCAGCGGGTCGTCCCGGGTCGAGCAGTTCTTC. Protein: CASSGSSRVEQFF.

This clonotype appeared a few times. This chain joins TRBV6-2 or TRBV6-3 and TRBJ2-3; a possible D gene is TRBD2 (5 bases). Per the germline V gene, CDR1 is MNHEY and CDR2 is SVGEGT. Trimming took off 7 bases at V and 9 bases at J, with 14 bases between the two ends. This CDR3 spans 12 amino acids. The CDR3 loop is CASTSGEPTQYF. The CDR3 DNA reads as TGTGCCAGCACCAGCGGAGAGCCCACGCAGTATTTT.

A few counts support this clonotype. The chain is built from TRBV5-4 and TRBJ2-2; D might be TRBD2 (6 bases). This CDR3 has 15 residues. Looked up from germline, CDR1 is SGHNT and CDR2 is YYREEE (reference sequence). V was pared by 4 bases and J by 7 bases, with 17 bases between. The CDR3 DNA is TGTGCCAGCAGCACGGTCCGGGAGAGCGTCGGGGAGCTGTTTTTT. It is translated as CASSTVRESVGELFF.

Concerning this clonotype: An end of the junction does not agree with germline; a read error may underlie this. The chain is built from TRBV6-2 or TRBV6-3 and TRBJ2-2; 12 nucleotides align to TRBD2. This CDR3 is 19 amino acids long. CDR1 is MNHEY, CDR2 SVGEGT, per germline. The CDR3 sequence: CAGSYSGRLAGVGTGELFF. For the CDR3, the DNA is TGTGCCGGCAGTTACTCCGGGAGACTAGCGGGAGTGGGAACCGGGGAGCTGTTTTTT.

This clonotype was seen a few times. The chain uses TRBV5-5 and TRBJ1-1, with 11 nucleotides matching TRBD1. The CDR3 consists of 18 residues. The J segment lost 0 bases and the V segment lost 3 bases, leaving 10 bases of the junction unmatched. Germline V gives CDR1 SGHKS, CDR2 YYEKEE (reference sequence). The CDR3 nucleotides are TGTGCCAGCAGCTGGGACCGGGACAGGGGGGTCATGAACACTGAAGCTTTCTTT. Protein: CASSWDRDRGVMNTEAFF.

This clonotype appeared many times. This rearrangement joins TRBV5-1 to TRBJ2-1; maybe TRBD2 (5 bases). The V end was cut by 0 bases, the J end by 6 bases, with 10 bases between. Germline assignment: CDR1 SGHRS and CDR2 YFSETQ. The CDR3 spans 14 residues. This chain's CDR3 is CASSLALASNEQFF. The CDR3 nucleotides read TGCGCCAGCAGCTTGGCTCTAGCATCCAATGAGCAGTTCTTC.

The chain recombines TRBV18 with TRBJ1-2; D is uncertain. The CDR3 length is 15 residues. Germline values: CDR1 KGHSH, CDR2 LQKENI. V lost 3 bases to trimming and J lost 5 bases, with 16 bases between them. CDR3 sequence reads: CASSPQGPGIYGYTF. Here the CDR3 DNA reads TGTGCCAGCTCACCCCAAGGCCCCGGGATTTATGGCTACACCTTC. The variable domain in full, with the rest retrieved from reference TRBV18 and TRBJ1-2, is NAGVMQNPRHLVRRRGQEARLRCSPMKGHSHVYWYRQLPEEGLKFMVYLQKENIIDESGMPKERFSAEFPKEGPSILRIQQVVRGDSAAYFCASSPQGPGIYGYTFGSGTRLTVV.

This clonotype was found many times. The rearrangement links TRBV5-1 to TRBJ2-1; D unclear. V lost 4 bases, J lost 5 bases, and 22 bases lay in between. Looked up from germline, CDR1 is SGHRS and CDR2 is YFSETQ. The CDR3 contains 17 residues. The CDR3 bases are TGCGCCAGCAGCCATAAGAAGTCACAGAAAAGGAACAATGAGCAGTTCTTC. The encoded protein is CASSHKKSQKRNNEQFF.

In regard to this clonotype: Being one base from a much bigger clone, this may be a read error. The V and J genes are TRBV7-2 and TRBJ2-7; 9 bases match TRBD1. Per the germline V gene, CDR1 is SGHTA and CDR2 is FQGNSA. V lost 8 bases to trimming and J lost 6 bases; unmatched junction nucleotides: 17. The CDR3 length is 16 residues. In DNA form, the CDR3 reads TGTGCCAGCCGCCCCTACACCGGGACAGGGTTCTTCGAGCAGTACTTC. Translating gives CASRPYTGTGFFEQYF. The full variable domain, in which reference TRBV7-2 and TRBJ2-7 provide the parts outside the CDR3, is GAGVSQSPSNKVTEKGKDVELRCDPISGHTALYWYRQSLGQGLEFLIYFQGNSAPDKSGLPSDRFSAERTGGSVSTLTIQRTQQEDSAVYLCASRPYTGTGFFEQYFGPGTRLTVT.

This sequence joins TRBV14 and TRBJ1-1; a possible D gene is TRBD1 (6 bases). Germline CDR1 is SGHDN and CDR2 is FVKESK. The CDR3 spans 18 residues. Trimming took 4 bases from V and 1 from J, leaving 22 bases between them. DNA for the CDR3: TGTGCCAGCAGCCCTAAAGGCCTCAAACAGGGTAAGAACACTGAAGCTTTCTTT. Translation gives CASSPKGLKQGKNTEAFF. The full variable domain, completed using reference TRBV14 and TRBJ1-1, is EAGVTQFPSHSVIEKGQTVTLRCDPISGHDNLYWYRRVMGKEIKFLLHFVKESKQDESGMPNNRFLAERTGGTYSTLKVQPAELEDSGVYFCASSPKGLKQGKNTEAFFGQGTRLTVV.

This clonotype has at least ten counts. The chain combines TRBV7-2 with TRBJ2-7; D is ambiguous. Germline assignment: CDR1 SGHTA and CDR2 FQGNSA. The CDR3 length is 15 residues. V was cut by 1 base and J by 3 bases, with 13 bases left in between. CDR3 bases: TGTGCCAGCAGCTTAGAATCCGGGCCTCTCTACGAGCAGTACTTC. Translating gives CASSLESGPLYEQYF. The complete variable domain, with remaining parts taken from reference TRBV7-2 and TRBJ2-7, reads GAGVSQSPSNKVTEKGKDVELRCDPISGHTALYWYRQSLGQGLEFLIYFQGNSAPDKSGLPSDRFSAERTGGSVSTLTIQRTQQEDSAVYLCASSLESGPLYEQYFGPGTRLTVT.

Many counts were recorded for this clonotype. The V and J genes are TRBV11-2 and TRBJ2-1; 8 nucleotides match TRBD2. There are 16 residues in the CDR3. After removal of 1 base from V and 8 bases from J, the junction contained 10 bases not matched to a gene. Germline V gives CDR1 SGHAT, CDR2 FQNNGV. The CDR3 bases are TGTGCCAGCAGCTTAGGATATAGCGGGGAAATCGATGAGCAGTTCTTC. Encoded protein: CASSLGYSGEIDEQFF.

This clonotype was seen repeatedly, ten times or more. V and J are TRBV6-1 and TRBJ1-1; D unresolved. The germline gives CDR1 MNHNS, CDR2 SASEGT. The V gene lost 8 bases and the J gene lost 2 bases, with 12 bases spanning the gap. There are 13 residues in the CDR3. CDR3 region: CASSQTANTEAFF. The CDR3 nucleotides are TGTGCCAGCTCACAAACAGCTAACACTGAAGCTTTCTTT.